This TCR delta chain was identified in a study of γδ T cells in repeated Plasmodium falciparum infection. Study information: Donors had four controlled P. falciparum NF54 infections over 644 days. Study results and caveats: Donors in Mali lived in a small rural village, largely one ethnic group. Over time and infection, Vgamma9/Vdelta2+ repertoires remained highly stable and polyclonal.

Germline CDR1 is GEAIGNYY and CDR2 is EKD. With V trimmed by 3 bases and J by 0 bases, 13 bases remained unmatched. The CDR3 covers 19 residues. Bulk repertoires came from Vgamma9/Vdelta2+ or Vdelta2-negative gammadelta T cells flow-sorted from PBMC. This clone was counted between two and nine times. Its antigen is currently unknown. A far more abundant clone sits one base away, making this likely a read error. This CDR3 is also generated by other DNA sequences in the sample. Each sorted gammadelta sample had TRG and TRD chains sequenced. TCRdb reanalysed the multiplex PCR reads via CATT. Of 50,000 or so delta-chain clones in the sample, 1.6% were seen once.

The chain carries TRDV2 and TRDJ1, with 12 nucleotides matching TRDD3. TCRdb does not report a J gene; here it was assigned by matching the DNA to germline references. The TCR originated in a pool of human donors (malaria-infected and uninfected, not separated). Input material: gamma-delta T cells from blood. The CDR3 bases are TGTGCCTGTGACCGGTTAACTGGGGGATACTTGCAGTACACCGATAAACTCATCTTT. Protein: CACDRLTGGYLQYTDKLIF.